The 32 T cell receptor beta chains presented below share a single source sample, sequenced in a study of T-cell memory formation after mild COVID-19. Via MiXCR, TCRdb re-called the 5' RACE reads, giving one row per CDR3 protein. The data show hundreds of thousands of distinct CDR3 sequences, just over 15% seen once. The sequenced material came from PBMCs or a T cell subset sorted from them (not recorded which). All receptors come from an adult woman who had mild COVID-19 (a few samples of this study predate the infection). Cell type and time point are not known.

The gene calls are TRBV3-1 and TRBJ1-2; unclear D gene. Germline loops: CDR1 LGHDT, CDR2 YNNKEL (reference sequence). The V gene lost 4 bases and the J gene lost 3 bases, with 12 bases spanning the gap. This CDR3 comprises 14 residues. The DNA for the CDR3 is TGTGCCAGCAGCCCACGCCCCACCGACTATGGCTACACCTTC. Encoded protein: CASSPRPTDYGYTF.

This clonotype appeared many times. The CDR3 DNA follows: TGTGCCAGCAGTTTAAGGGCGGGGCTCGGATCATACGAGCAGTACTTC. Amino acid sequence: CASSLRAGLGSYEQYF. The chain carries TRBV12-3 or TRBV12-4 and TRBJ2-7; possibly TRBD2 for D (6 bases). CDR3 length: 16 residues. V was cut by 2 bases and J by 4 bases, with 18 bases left in between.

This clonotype has just a few counts. The chain links TRBV7-9 to TRBJ2-1; TRBD1 agrees at 9 bases. With V trimmed by 7 bases and J by 3 bases, 4 bases remained unmatched. The length of the CDR3 is 14 residues. The germline gives CDR1 SEHNR, CDR2 FQNEAQ (reference sequence). CDR3 loop: CASTPGQGYNEQFF. The DNA for the CDR3 is TGTGCCAGCACCCCGGGACAGGGCTACAATGAGCAGTTCTTC. Full variable domain (rest looked up from reference TRBV7-9 and TRBJ2-1): DTGVSQNPRHKITKRGQNVTFRCDPISEHNRLYWYRQTLGQGPEFLTYFQNEAQLEKSRLLSDRFSAERPKGSFSTLEIQRTEQGDSAMYLCASTPGQGYNEQFFGPGTRLTVL.

This clonotype was seen a few times. In DNA form, the CDR3 reads TGTGCCAGCAGCTTACTTCGTGAAAAACTGTTTTTT. It translates to CASSLLREKLFF. The chain joins TRBV7-9 to TRBJ1-4; D is undetermined. Per germline, CDR1 SEHNR and CDR2 FQNEAQ (reference sequence). There are 12 residues in the CDR3. Trimming pared 2 bases from V and 7 bases from J, leaving 5 bases between.

This clonotype has only a few counts. The chain combines TRBV12-3 or TRBV12-4 with TRBJ1-5, with 7 bases matching TRBD1. This CDR3 is 14 amino acids long. Trimming at V came to 4 bases and at J to 7 bases, leaving 7 bases not matched to a gene. CDR3 nucleotides: TGTGCCAGCAGTTCAAGACAGGGATGGCAGCCCCAGCATTTT. Translated: CASSSRQGWQPQHF.

CDR3 sequence: CAGGRQGGLQPQHF. The DNA of the CDR3 is TGTGCAGGCGGTCGACAGGGGGGCCTTCAGCCCCAGCATTTT. The chain combines TRBV12-2 with TRBJ1-5; TRBD1, as called in the table, went unchecked against the DNA. TRBV12-2 is deemed a pseudogene. The length of the CDR3 is 14 residues.

The chain combines TRBV4-1 with TRBJ1-3; the D gene is possibly TRBD1 (6 bases). Trimming shortened V by 2 bases and J by 1 base, and 6 bases separated the two germline ends. Germline-derived CDR1 and CDR2 are MGHRA and YSYEKL. The CDR3 has 14 amino acids. Written as DNA, the CDR3 is TGCGCCAGCAGCCAAACAGGGTCTGGAAACACCATATATTTT. Amino acids: CASSQTGSGNTIYF.

This chain links TRBV5-1 with TRBJ2-5; no firm D call. From germline, CDR1 is SGHRS and CDR2 YFSETQ. V lost 0 bases to trimming and J lost 2 bases, with 11 bases between them. CDR3 size: 15 residues. CDR3 nucleotide sequence: TGCGCCAGCAGCTTGGGGCCTAGGTCACAAGAGACCCAGTACTTC. This encodes CASSLGPRSQETQYF.

The V and J genes are TRBV20-1 and TRBJ2-5; D unresolved. The V and J ends lost 4 bases and 2 bases respectively, with 14 bases between them. This CDR3 spans 14 amino acids. Germline assignment: CDR1 DFQATT and CDR2 SNEGSKA (reference sequence). This CDR3 is CSATLALGQETQYF. CDR3 nucleotide sequence: TGCAGTGCTACCCTTGCCCTTGGGCAAGAGACCCAGTACTTC.

Ten or more counts support this clonotype. The chain couples TRBV12-3 or TRBV12-4 to TRBJ2-3; TRBD1 matches at 8 bases. V was clipped by 6 bases and J by 6 bases; unmatched bases: 5. The CDR3 covers 13 residues. In DNA, the CDR3 is TGTGCCAGCAGCAAGACAGGGGTGGATACGCAGTATTTT. It specifies CASSKTGVDTQYF.

This clonotype has a handful of counts. The rearrangement links TRBV27 to TRBJ1-3, with 8 bases lining up with TRBD1. Germline CDR1 MNHEY, CDR2 SMNVEV (reference sequence). CDR3 length: 19 amino acids. V shed 0 bases, J shed 0 bases, and the junction held 10 bases outside the gene matches. The CDR3 here is CASSLSPRDRRSSGNTIYF. The CDR3 bases are TGTGCCAGCAGTTTATCCCCCCGGGACAGGCGGTCCTCTGGAAACACCATATATTTT.

The sample holds a few counts of this clonotype. The chain employs TRBV27 and TRBJ2-2, with 14 bases matching TRBD2. This CDR3 region has 15 residues. V dropped 7 bases and J dropped 6; count of bases not matched to a gene: 4. Germline values: CDR1 MNHEY, CDR2 SMNVEV (reference sequence). The CDR3 DNA sequence: TGTGCCAGCAACCCGGGACTAGCGGGAGCCGGGGAGCTGTTTTTT. Translated, it gives CASNPGLAGAGELFF.

In its sample, this clonotype was seen many times. The J gene is TRBJ1-3, the V gene TRBV7-2; no clear D gene. Trimming took 3 bases from V and 0 from J, leaving 9 bases between them. This CDR3 is built from 15 residues. The germline gives CDR1 SGHTA, CDR2 FQGNSA. CDR3 sequence: CASSLRRSSGNTIYF. The CDR3, as DNA: TGTGCCAGCAGCTTGCGGCGGTCCTCTGGAAACACCATATATTTT.

This clonotype turned up a few times. This rearrangement joins TRBV20-1 to TRBJ1-1, with D possibly matching TRBD1 (6 bases). Trimming took off 4 bases at V and 7 bases at J, with 16 bases between the two ends. The CDR3 spans 13 residues. Germline lookup yields CDR1 DFQATT and CDR2 SNEGSKA (reference sequence). This chain's CDR3 is CSAKQGDQGEAFF. Written as DNA, the CDR3 is TGCAGTGCTAAACAGGGAGACCAGGGTGAAGCTTTCTTT.

This clonotype was counted many times. The chain carries TRBV5-6 and TRBJ2-5; a possible D gene is TRBD1 (5 bases). In germline, CDR1 is SGHDT, CDR2 YYEEEE. Trimming cost V 2 bases and J 1 base, with 15 bases left between them. The CDR3 loop spans 16 amino acids. Here the CDR3 reads CASSFPSVRAQETQYF. In DNA form, the CDR3 reads TGTGCCAGCAGCTTCCCATCCGTCAGGGCCCAAGAGACCCAGTACTTC. The variable domain in full, with the rest retrieved from reference TRBV5-6 and TRBJ2-5, is DAGVTQSPTHLIKTRGQQVTLRCSPKSGHDTVSWYQQALGQGPQFIFQYYEEEERQRGNFPDRFSGHQFPNYSSELNVNALLLGDSALYLCASSFPSVRAQETQYFGPGTRLLVL.

This clonotype was detected only once. V is TRBV27 and J is TRBJ1-2; a weak D match, TRBD1 (5 bases). The germline CDR1 and CDR2 sequences are MNHEY and SMNVEV (reference sequence). Between the trimmed V and J ends, which lost 2 bases and 3 bases, there was a span of 13 bases. The CDR3 is 15 amino acids. The CDR3 sequence is CASSLNPGPDYGYTF. The CDR3 DNA sequence: TGTGCCAGCAGTTTAAATCCGGGACCGGACTATGGCTACACCTTC.

The chain employs TRBV6-5 and TRBJ1-1; TRBD1 matches at 7 bases. Looked up from germline, CDR1 is MNHEY and CDR2 is SVGAGI. V shed 0 bases, J shed 10 bases, and the junction held 5 bases outside the gene matches. This CDR3 is built from 13 residues. The CDR3 DNA follows: TGTGCCAGCAGTTACTCTGACAGGGAGGGAGCTTTCTTT. It codes for CASSYSDREGAFF.

The chain links TRBV5-1 to TRBJ1-2; 10 bases are a match to TRBD1. CDR1 and CDR2 (germline): SGHRS, YFSETQ. This CDR3 has 15 amino acids. The trim removed 4 bases at V and 5 bases at J, leaving 8 bases unmatched. The CDR3 region has the DNA TGCGCCAGCAGCACCCGACAGGGGGCATGGTATGGCTACACCTTC. Protein product: CASSTRQGAWYGYTF.

To note about this clonotype: Possible read error: a much larger clone is one base away. The chain uses TRBV18 and TRBJ2-2; 7 nucleotides match TRBD1. CDR3 size: 15 residues. Germline loops: CDR1 KGHSH, CDR2 LQKENI. The V and J ends lost 3 bases and 9 bases, in that order; junction bases with no gene match: 10. The CDR3 DNA reads as TGTGCCAGCTCACCTTCGACAGGGCGGACCTGGGAGCTGTTTTTT. This translates into CASSPSTGRTWELFF.

The chain carries TRBV6-5 and TRBJ2-5; 12 positions match TRBD2. The V gene's germline CDR1 is MNHEY and CDR2 SVGAGI. The CDR3 totals 16 residues. Losses at the gene ends were 2 bases for V and 5 bases for J; bases not matched to a gene: 6. In DNA, the CDR3 is TGTGCCAGCAGTTACGGCCTAGCGGGGGGGTGGGAGACCCAGTACTTC. Translating gives CASSYGLAGGWETQYF.

This clonotype was seen repeatedly, ten times or more. The genes are TRBV10-3 and TRBJ2-3, with unresolved D. CDR1 is ENHRY and CDR2 is SYGVKD in the germline V gene. Trimming removed 6 bases at V and 1 base at J, with 8 bases between. This CDR3 region has 13 residues. DNA of the CDR3: TGTGCCATCAGGCCGCAGGGCACAGATACGCAGTATTTT. Encoded protein: CAIRPQGTDTQYF.

This clonotype was detected a few times. The gene calls are TRBV6-5 and TRBJ1-5; D perhaps matches TRBD1 (6 bases). Between the trimmed V and J ends, which lost 5 bases and 3 bases, there was a span of 14 bases. Per the germline V gene, CDR1 is MNHEY and CDR2 is SVGAGI. This CDR3 region has 15 residues. For the CDR3, the DNA is TGTGCCAGCAGTATACACCGGGACACCAATCAGCCCCAGCATTTT. Protein product: CASSIHRDTNQPQHF.

This clonotype has a handful of counts. The CDR3 nucleotides read TGTGCCAGCAGCCGAGGGATGTCTGATACGCAGTATTTT. As protein: CASSRGMSDTQYF. This rearrangement joins TRBV7-9 to TRBJ2-3, with a weak D call TRBD2 (5 bases). V shed 5 bases and J shed 6 bases, with 12 bases lying between them. Looked up from germline, CDR1 is SEHNR and CDR2 is FQNEAQ (reference sequence). The CDR3 runs to 13 residues.

V usage is TRBV12-3 or TRBV12-4 and J usage is TRBJ1-2; the D gene is possibly TRBD1 (6 bases). This CDR3 has 13 residues. V dropped 6 bases and J dropped 4 bases, with 12 bases sitting between them. The CDR3 sequence: CASSGGLGYGYTF. In DNA, the CDR3 is TGTGCCAGCAGCGGGGGGCTCGGCTATGGCTACACCTTC.

This clonotype showed up just a few times. V usage is TRBV15 and J usage is TRBJ2-7; D call uncertain. CDR3 length equals 15 residues. Per germline, CDR1 LNHNV and CDR2 YYDKDF (reference sequence). Trimming removed 0 bases at V and 0 bases at J, with 9 bases between. The chain's CDR3 is CATSREEGFSYEQYF. The CDR3 coding sequence is TGTGCCACCAGCAGAGAAGAAGGATTCTCCTACGAGCAGTACTTC.

V gene TRBV7-9 combines with J gene TRBJ1-1; D is unclear. Trimming cost V 3 bases and J 2 bases, with 10 bases left between them. Germline V gene lookup returns CDR1 SEHNR and CDR2 FQNEAQ (reference sequence). The CDR3 covers 14 residues. The CDR3 sequence: CASSFGMLNTEAFF. CDR3 bases: TGTGCCAGCAGCTTCGGGATGCTTAACACTGAAGCTTTCTTT.

The sample holds a few counts of this clonotype. V usage is TRBV18 and J usage is TRBJ1-2; maybe TRBD1 (6 bases). CDR3 length: 13 residues. CDR1 and CDR2 from the germline V gene are KGHSH and LQKENI. Trimming cost V 6 bases and J 4 bases, with 12 bases left between them. The CDR3 sequence: CASSPDRRYGYTF. CDR3 nucleotide sequence: TGTGCCAGCTCCCCCGACAGGCGCTATGGCTACACCTTC. The whole variable domain, filled in from reference TRBV18 and TRBJ1-2, reads NAGVMQNPRHLVRRRGQEARLRCSPMKGHSHVYWYRQLPEEGLKFMVYLQKENIIDESGMPKERFSAEFPKEGPSILRIQQVVRGDSAAYFCASSPDRRYGYTFGSGTRLTVV.

The chain carries TRBV3-1 and TRBJ2-1, with D perhaps being TRBD1 or TRBD2 (5 bases each). Deletions cut 3 bases from V and 3 bases from J, with 18 bases between. This CDR3 is 17 amino acids long. Looked up from germline, CDR1 is LGHDT and CDR2 is YNNKEL (reference sequence). CDR3 sequence (DNA): TGTGCCAGCAGCCAGAATAGTTTGGGGGAACGCTACAATGAGCAGTTCTTC. Its protein product is CASSQNSLGERYNEQFF.

This clonotype was seen a handful of times. The J gene is TRBJ2-5, the V gene TRBV15; no definite D call. The CDR3 is 15 residues long. V lost 4 bases and J 5 bases, leaving 17 bases between the germline ends. Germline CDR1 reads LNHNV; CDR2 reads YYDKDF (reference sequence). This CDR3 reads CATSTQPLWDETQYF. CDR3 coding DNA: TGTGCCACCAGCACCCAACCTCTTTGGGATGAGACCCAGTACTTC.

This CDR3 is CSGADRGTEAFF. The CDR3 DNA sequence: TGCAGCGGGGCGGACAGGGGAACTGAAGCTTTCTTT. This rearrangement joins TRBV29-1 to TRBJ1-1; 9 nucleotides line up with TRBD1. V was pared by 7 bases and J by 5 bases, with 5 bases of the junction left unmatched. Germline CDR1 SQVTM, CDR2 ANQGSEA. CDR3 length: 12 amino acids.

This clonotype was seen a few times. V is TRBV12-3 or TRBV12-4 and J is TRBJ1-1, with D possibly being TRBD1 (5 bases). The CDR3 is 16 amino acids. V dropped 6 bases and J dropped 4 bases, with 21 bases sitting between them. CDR3 sequence (DNA): TGTGCCAGCAGCCCCCTTTTTGGACTTGGGACCACTGAAGCTTTCTTT. It is translated as CASSPLFGLGTTEAFF.

This chain connects TRBV7-2 to TRBJ2-7; D remains unclear. The CDR3 covers 14 residues. Deletions cut 5 bases from V and 2 bases from J, with 13 bases between. Germline V gene sequence: CDR1 SGHTA, CDR2 FQGNSA. CDR3 in DNA: TGTGCCAGCAGCGCCGGGCGGAGCACCTACGAGCAGTACTTC. This sequence encodes CASSAGRSTYEQYF. The entire variable domain, with the rest obtained from reference TRBV7-2 and TRBJ2-7, is as follows: GAGVSQSPSNKVTEKGKDVELRCDPISGHTALYWYRQSLGQGLEFLIYFQGNSAPDKSGLPSDRFSAERTGGSVSTLTIQRTQQEDSAVYLCASSAGRSTYEQYFGPGTRLTVT.